The source of this T cell receptor (beta chain) is a study of T cells in Graves' hyperthyroidism and ophthalmopathy. Amplification targeted TCR beta CDR3 regions from RNA transcripts. The TCR CDR3 was amplified in a first-round RT-PCR using the HTBI primer set. One entry per CDR3 protein, called by TCRdb with MiXCR from the multiplex PCR reads. The sample shows 45,000 to 55,000 distinct CDR3 sequences, roughly half of them seen only once. Comments on this clonotype: Its specificity is not known.

This CDR3 spans 14 amino acids. Germline CDR1 reads SQVTM; CDR2 reads ANQGSEA. The patients, who ranged from 18 to 65 in age, presented with newly diagnosed hyperthyroidism lasting under 2 months. Findings of the study overall: Ophthalmopathy, as predicted by the model, came a median approximately 5.9 months after the prediction. Stable hyperthyroidism was separated from ophthalmopathy by a model based on 13 V-J features. Also found in blood were most expanded thyroid clonotypes above 0.001.

V gene TRBV29-1 combines with J gene TRBJ2-5; tentative D call: TRBD1 (6 bases). The end of the DNA aligns better with TRBJ2-7, so the J call may be wrong. The clonotype originates from a young man with Graves' hyperthyroidism. Sequenced material: peripheral blood or thyroid tissue (not recorded which). CDR3 DNA sequence: TGCAGCGTTGATGGGGGCACCCTCTCCTACGAGCAGTACTTC. It yields the protein CSVDGGTLSYEQYF.